This T cell receptor (beta chain) was profiled in a study of PD-1 blockade in mismatch repair-deficient tumors. The CDR3 is made up of 16 amino acids. Trimming cost V 4 bases and J 0 bases, with 13 bases left between them. CDR1 is SGHTS, CDR2 YDEGEE, per germline. Libraries were prepared by immunoSEQ multiplex PCR; TCRdb keeps only in-frame clonotypes and omits some of them. The sample gives 60,000 to 65,000 clones, approximately 89% of which show up once; around 13% is in the top ten. The specimen was peripheral blood, collected 52 weeks after starting pembrolizumab. This chain uses TRBV5-8 with TRBJ1-4; the D is unclear. This sequence originates from an adult with mismatch repair-deficient cancer. The chain's CDR3 is CASSPRHGSTNEKLFF. The CDR3 region has the DNA TGTGCCAGCAGCCCGCGACATGGGTCAACTAATGAAAAACTGTTTTTT.